The present T cell receptor (beta chain) was sequenced within a study of T cells in localized non-small cell lung cancer. Concerning this clone: Its specificity is not known.

CDR3 length equals 14 residues. Germline CDR1 SEHNR, CDR2 FQNEAQ (reference sequence). V was cut by 1 base and J by 0 bases, with 7 bases left in between. Study-wide points: Longer overall survival accompanied higher blood T cell density. Multi-region tumor sequencing was not done, so intratumor heterogeneity could not be excluded.

Measured with immunoSEQ multiplex PCR; TCRdb has only the in-frame clones, and not every one. The repertoire holds some 15,000 clones, with 85% as singletons. The specimen was peripheral blood, collected before any cancer treatment. The chain links TRBV7-9 to TRBJ2-7; unclear D gene. The sequence was obtained from a woman aged 40 to 75 with stage I lung adenocarcinoma. The DNA for the CDR3 is TGTGCCAGCAGCTTAGGGGTGGTCTCCTACGAGCAGTACTTC. Protein sequence: CASSLGVVSYEQYF.